Listed below are T cell receptor beta chains from one sample, sequenced in a study of T cells in localized non-small cell lung cancer. The method was immunoSEQ multiplex PCR; TCRdb's version includes in-frame clones alone and lacks a portion of them. The table includes about 950 clones, 30% to 35% detected once. Sequencing was performed on lung tumor tissue, taken before any cancer treatment. These receptors were taken from a woman aged 18 to 50 with stage III lung adenocarcinoma. Each CDR3 is given with its conserved first and last residue. Each record gives: CDR3 protein, D gene, CDR3 length, V gene, J gene. D genes are given only for firm matches.

CDR3 protein: CASSIGSMNTEAFF
D gene: NA
CDR3 length: 14
V gene: TRBV19
J gene: TRBJ1-1

CDR3 protein: CASPLAGCEEETQYF
D gene: NA
CDR3 length: 15
V gene: TRBV6-7
J gene: TRBJ2-5

CDR3 protein: CASSLEGARNEQFF
D gene: NA
CDR3 length: 14
V gene: TRBV11-3
J gene: TRBJ2-1

CDR3 protein: CASSSQGAIEEKLFF
D gene: TRBD1
CDR3 length: 15
V gene: TRBV5-1
J gene: TRBJ1-4

CDR3 protein: CASSGGFSVGYTF
D gene: NA
CDR3 length: 13
V gene: TRBV9
J gene: TRBJ1-2

CDR3 protein: CASSLRQDSYEQYF
D gene: NA
CDR3 length: 14
V gene: TRBV25-1
J gene: TRBJ2-7

CDR3 protein: CASSAPRTGINEQYF
D gene: TRBD1
CDR3 length: 15
V gene: TRBV18
J gene: TRBJ2-7

CDR3 protein: CASSYGNSPLHF
D gene: NA
CDR3 length: 12
V gene: TRBV6-8
J gene: TRBJ1-6

CDR3 protein: CASSPPGQGNSPLHF
D gene: TRBD1
CDR3 length: 15
V gene: TRBV18
J gene: TRBJ1-6

CDR3 protein: CASSIRGGRADTQYF
D gene: NA
CDR3 length: 15
V gene: TRBV19
J gene: TRBJ2-3

CDR3 protein: CASSGYRTRGEKLFF
D gene: NA
CDR3 length: 15
V gene: TRBV25-1
J gene: TRBJ1-4

CDR3 protein: CASSPRPGTSGGLKNEQFF
D gene: TRBD2
CDR3 length: 19
V gene: TRBV11-3
J gene: TRBJ2-1

CDR3 protein: CASRTGPETQYF
D gene: TRBD1
CDR3 length: 12
V gene: TRBV6-8
J gene: TRBJ2-5

CDR3 protein: CASSITGTYNEQFF
D gene: NA
CDR3 length: 14
V gene: TRBV19
J gene: TRBJ2-1

CDR3 protein: CSVEEGGSNEQFF
D gene: NA
CDR3 length: 13
V gene: TRBV29-1
J gene: TRBJ2-1

CDR3 protein: CASSRGFGAEAFF
D gene: NA
CDR3 length: 13
V gene: TRBV14
J gene: TRBJ1-1

CDR3 protein: CASRREGTYEQYF
D gene: NA
CDR3 length: 13
V gene: TRBV9
J gene: TRBJ2-7

CDR3 protein: CATSRASWDDRTEAFF
D gene: NA
CDR3 length: 16
V gene: TRBV15
J gene: TRBJ1-1

CDR3 protein: CAWSVLNEQYF
D gene: NA
CDR3 length: 11
V gene: TRBV30
J gene: TRBJ2-7

CDR3 protein: CASSATGGETQYF
D gene: TRBD1
CDR3 length: 13
V gene: TRBV18
J gene: TRBJ2-5

CDR3 protein: CASSPALAGGGETQYF
D gene: TRBD2
CDR3 length: 16
V gene: TRBV11-3
J gene: TRBJ2-5

CDR3 protein: CASSMGQGAGQPQHF
D gene: TRBD1
CDR3 length: 15
V gene: TRBV19
J gene: TRBJ1-5

CDR3 protein: CASSLEVARNYGYTF
D gene: NA
CDR3 length: 15
V gene: TRBV11-3
J gene: TRBJ1-2

CDR3 protein: CASSIQAGTQYF
D gene: NA
CDR3 length: 12
V gene: TRBV19
J gene: TRBJ2-5

CDR3 protein: CASRHHLAGGTDTQYF
D gene: TRBD2
CDR3 length: 16
V gene: TRBV5-1
J gene: TRBJ2-3

CDR3 protein: CATSRDISGSGQPQHF
D gene: NA
CDR3 length: 16
V gene: TRBV15
J gene: TRBJ1-5

CDR3 protein: CASRMLAGATEQYF
D gene: TRBD2
CDR3 length: 14
V gene: TRBV11-3
J gene: TRBJ2-7

CDR3 protein: CASTSLGQGYTDTQYF
D gene: NA
CDR3 length: 16
V gene: TRBV11-3
J gene: TRBJ2-3

CDR3 protein: CAWSVKGSHGYTF
D gene: NA
CDR3 length: 13
V gene: TRBV30
J gene: TRBJ1-2

CDR3 protein: CASSQFSDGTYEQYF
D gene: NA
CDR3 length: 15
V gene: TRBV14
J gene: TRBJ2-7

CDR3 protein: CASSYGQHYGYTF
D gene: NA
CDR3 length: 13
V gene: TRBV6-8
J gene: TRBJ1-2